This T cell receptor beta chain was documented in a study of beta chain features in type 1 diabetes. Findings and caveats of the study: More deletions and fewer insertions at VDJ junctions were seen in type 1 diabetes patients. TCRB repertoires of naive, central memory and Treg cells appeared more similar among patients than among healthy donors.

There are many counts of this clone. Its matching antigen is unknown. This CDR3 is 16 amino acids long. Germline V gives CDR1 ENHRY, CDR2 SYGVKD. V dropped 6 bases and J dropped 4; count of bases not matched to a gene: 9. The whole isolated RNA underwent reverse transcription, so sequencing captured expressed TCRB transcripts. Naive, central memory and regulatory T cell samples came to a mean of approximately 4 million reads. The assay was immunoSEQ multiplex PCR, and TCRdb's table has in-frame clones only and misses some. The data hold about 340,000 clones, with around 8% observed a single time. CD45RO/CCR7/CD25/CD127/CD95/CD27 sorting isolated CD4+ naive, central memory, regulatory and stem cell-like memory cells.

The sequence was collected from a woman younger than 35 in good health. The sequenced material came from central memory CD4+ T cells from blood. The V gene is TRBV10-3, the J gene TRBJ2-6; TRBD1 matches 7 bases. The CDR3 loop reads CAIRGTGAAGANVLTF. CDR3 DNA sequence: TGTGCCATCAGGGGCACAGGGGCGGCAGGGGCCAACGTCCTGACTTTC.